This TCR beta chain was sequenced during a study of identical twins (TCRdb year 2016). Regarding the study in general: The study deep-sequenced TCR alpha and beta repertoires from monozygotic twins, unrelated adults of various ages and cord blood to test whether fetal clonotypes persist. Replicate twin experiments were performed at different times using different library preparation protocols to rule out contamination.

This clonotype came up many times. Which antigen it targets is not known. Within one base of it there is no much larger clone, and no base qualities were kept. The germline V gene encodes CDR1 SGHTA and CDR2 FQGNSA. V loses 5 bases of germline sequence and J loses 0 bases, and the interval between the two ends is 11 bases. The CDR3 has 15 amino acids, counting the end cysteine and phenylalanine. Only CDR3 DNA is held: 45 bases, read in frame from base 1. Every donor in the study was a healthy Caucasian. The researchers also sequenced three unrelated adults who were not twins: a male aged 18 to 30, a male aged 50 to 59, and a female aged 50 to 59. Miltenyi CD45RO+ enrichment and human naive T-cell isolation kits were used to isolate memory (CD45RO+) and naive T cells from PBMC. Library generation was performed with 5' RACE. Sequencing was performed on an Illumina HiSeq 2000. A universal primer binding site was added through template switching, and the final cDNA carried a unique molecular identifier so that TCR cDNA molecules could be counted accurately. First-strand cDNA for TCR alpha and beta chains was synthesized from specific primers in the conserved constant-segment region. To control for contamination, every cDNA library carried two barcodes: a SMART-Mk sample barcode plus Illumina barcodes. TruSeq adapter sequences along with Illumina sample barcodes were introduced in two successive PCR steps. The Illumina HiSeq platform was used with custom primers to sequence TCR alpha and beta cDNA libraries. Per the original workflow: MiGEC processed the raw reads to extract unique molecular identifiers, while MiXCR was used to determine the CDR3 positions. Recombination models were inferred per individual with the repgenHMM and IGoR tools using an EM algorithm. Shared clonotypes were analyzed with the tcR package in R, and sharing was normalized by the product of cloneset sizes. Out-of-frame nonproductive sequences were analyzed to study raw recombination free of thymic and clonal selection effects. The raw public data were reprocessed by TCRdb itself: fastp quality trimming at Q25, MiXCR clonotype calling, in-frame beta chains only. Rows matching on CDR3 protein sequence are summarized as one entry with the most common DNA and genes. These V and J calls are TCRdb output, not the study's own analysis. The sample table holds about 690,000 distinct CDR3 sequences, of which around 6% were seen once. The ten largest clones take up around 1.7% of the sample.

Study-level results and caveats: Compared with coincidental sharing between unrelated individuals, an excess of low generation-probability sequences was observed among out-of-frame TCR alpha sequences shared between twins. The excess sharing between twins in beta out-of-frame sequences was weaker because fewer shared sequences reduced the signal-to-noise ratio. In monozygotic twins, recombination models systematically underestimated out-of-frame TCR alpha sharing, but the models matched the sharing seen between unrelated individuals. Invariant T cells such as MAIT and iNKT could partly confound zero-insertion analyses, although diverse VJ usage argued against such confounding for most clonotypes. Fewer insertions were carried by abundant cord blood beta clonotypes; a weaker similar trend was observed in young adult naive repertoires, while no such trend was observed in memory repertoires. Because the same donors could not be followed over many years, conclusions were based on cross-sectional statistical analysis.

The chain employs TRBV7-2 and TRBJ1-3; the D gene remains uncertain. Sequenced input: naive T cells sorted from blood. The cell subset or site label corresponds to: cells isolated with a human naive T-cell isolation kit. This receptor was identified in a man younger than 35 in good health. DNA sequence: TGTGCCAGCAGCCTCGGGCCTCCCTCTGGAAACACCATATATTTT. This is translated as CASSLGPPSGNTIYF.